This T cell receptor beta chain emerged from a study of shared clonotypes between healthy human individuals. Generated by immunoSEQ multiplex PCR, the TCRdb table keeps only in-frame clones and is missing some. This table has a few million clones, around 90% appearing once. The CDR3 sequence is 14 residues long. Germline CDR1 and CDR2: SGHRS and YFSETQ. V was trimmed by 3 bases and J by 6 bases, leaving 15 bases between them. Sequenced material: naive CD4+ T cells sorted from blood. Subset: CD45RA+ positively selected. The sequence was collected from a man in his late teens or twenties in good health. This chain links TRBV5-1 with TRBJ1-1; a weak D match, TRBD1 (6 bases). The CDR3 DNA reads TGCGCCAGCAGCTCGATCTCGGGGGCCTCTGAAGCTTTCTTT. This gives the protein CASSSISGASEAFF. The complete variable domain, with remaining parts taken from reference TRBV5-1 and TRBJ1-1, reads KAGVTQTPRYLIKTRGQQVTLSCSPISGHRSVSWYQQTPGQGLQFLFEYFSETQRNKGNFPGRFSGRQFSNSRSEMNVSTLELGDSALYLCASSSISGASEAFFGQGTRLTVV.